The 15 T cell receptor beta chains below were found in one sample sequenced in a study of cytomegalovirus exposure and HLA in healthy donors. The PCR contained 60 Vbeta and 13 Jbeta primers. The assay was immunoSEQ multiplex PCR, and TCRdb's table has in-frame clones only and misses some. The data hold around 68,000 clones, with roughly four fifths observed a single time. Sequencing was done on a sample of PBMCs. Receptors were obtained from a woman in her twenties or thirties in good health and CMV-seropositive.

This sequence joins TRBV6-5 and TRBJ2-1, with 10 bases lining up with TRBD2. This CDR3 comprises 16 residues. CDR1 MNHEY and CDR2 SVGAGI come from the germline V gene. Germline trimming cut 2 bases from V and 7 bases from J; bases unmatched to any gene: 8. CDR3 DNA sequence: TGTGCCAGCAGTTACCTGCCTAGCGGGAGACATAATGAGCAGTTCTTC. This translates into CASSYLPSGRHNEQFF.

The chain links TRBV25-1 to TRBJ2-5, with TRBD1 identical over 7 bases. Trimming removed 5 bases from V and 0 bases from J; junction bases left unmatched: 6. Germline V gives CDR1 MGHDK, CDR2 SYGVNS. This CDR3 comprises 15 residues. DNA for the CDR3: TGTGCCAGCAGTCCGGGACAGAAATACCAAGAGACCCAGTACTTC. Translated: CASSPGQKYQETQYF.

J is TRBJ2-3 and V is TRBV7-2; 7 bases map to TRBD2. CDR1 is SGHTA, CDR2 FQGNSA, per germline. V was pared by 1 base and J by 5 bases, with 9 bases of the junction left unmatched. CDR3 length equals 16 residues. Written as DNA, the CDR3 is TGTGCCAGCAGCTTAGTCGCGGGAGTAGGAAAAGATACGCAGTATTTT. Residues: CASSLVAGVGKDTQYF. The full variable domain, rest sourced from reference TRBV7-2 and TRBJ2-3, is GAGVSQSPSNKVTEKGKDVELRCDPISGHTALYWYRQSLGQGLEFLIYFQGNSAPDKSGLPSDRFSAERTGGSVSTLTIQRTQQEDSAVYLCASSLVAGVGKDTQYFGPGTRLTVL.

This clone rates as medium-sized. This CDR3 is CASSYSGLSPGELFF. The CDR3 DNA sequence: TGTGCCAGCAGTTACTCGGGACTGAGTCCCGGGGAGCTGTTTTTT. The chain uses TRBV6-5 and TRBJ2-2; a possible D gene is TRBD2 (6 bases). Trimming cost V 0 bases and J 6 bases, with 11 bases left between them. The germline gives CDR1 MNHEY, CDR2 SVGAGI. CDR3 length: 15 amino acids.

The rearrangement uses TRBV7-9 and TRBJ2-1, with TRBD2 as a possible D gene (7 bases). This CDR3 contains 17 residues. Trimming removed 3 bases from V and 0 bases from J, with 15 bases in between. Germline V gives CDR1 SEHNR, CDR2 FQNEAQ (reference sequence). CDR3 amino acids: CASSFQRGGNSYNEQFF. The CDR3 bases are TGTGCCAGCAGCTTTCAGAGGGGGGGGAACTCCTACAATGAGCAGTTCTTC. Full variable domain (remainder filled in from reference TRBV7-9 and TRBJ2-1): DTGVSQNPRHKITKRGQNVTFRCDPISEHNRLYWYRQTLGQGPEFLTYFQNEAQLEKSRLLSDRFSAERPKGSFSTLEIQRTEQGDSAMYLCASSFQRGGNSYNEQFFGPGTRLTVL.

This clone turned up a few times. The CDR3 region has the DNA TGTGCCAGCAGTTTACTAGCGGGCGGAGAGCAGTTCTTC. Translated, it gives CASSLLAGGEQFF. J is TRBJ2-1 and V is TRBV27, with 8 bases matching TRBD2. The CDR3 sequence is 13 residues long. Germline loops: CDR1 MNHEY, CDR2 SMNVEV (reference sequence). Trimming took 2 bases from V and 10 from J; bases not matched to a gene: 4.

The chain couples TRBV5-6 to TRBJ2-1, with 8 nucleotides matching TRBD2. Per germline, CDR1 SGHDT and CDR2 YYEEEE. Trimming took 4 bases from V and 4 from J; bases not matched to a gene: 10. This CDR3 region has 16 residues. CDR3 in DNA: TGTGCCAGCAGCCCGGCCGGGACTAGGGAATACAATGAGCAGTTCTTC. Translating gives CASSPAGTREYNEQFF.

The table lists this clone with a few counts. J is TRBJ2-1 and V is TRBV4-3, with TRBD2 as a possible D gene (7 bases). CDR3 length: 14 residues. V gave up 5 bases and J gave up 7 bases, with 15 bases separating them. Germline assignment: CDR1 LGHNA and CDR2 YSLEER. CDR3 sequence reads: CASSTRAGQNEQFF. The CDR3 DNA sequence: TGCGCCAGCAGCACACGAGCGGGACAAAATGAGCAGTTCTTC.

The CDR3 loop reads CASSESLSVSYEQYF. In DNA, the CDR3 is TGTGCCAGCAGTGAATCCCTGTCCGTCTCCTACGAGCAGTACTTC. This chain uses TRBV6-1 with TRBJ2-5, with D unresolved. The J call is doubtful: the DNA matches TRBJ2-7 better. Per the germline V gene, CDR1 is MNHNS and CDR2 is SASEGT. The CDR3 has 15 amino acids.

The chain couples TRBV29-1 to TRBJ2-4; D gene ambiguous. CDR3 length: 12 amino acids. V was shortened by 4 bases and J by 0 bases, with 4 bases between the two germline ends. Germline CDR1 reads SQVTM; CDR2 reads ANQGSEA. The CDR3 reads CSVVVAKNIQYF. CDR3 DNA: TGCAGCGTTGTAGTAGCCAAAAACATTCAGTACTTC.

The J gene is TRBJ2-1, the V gene TRBV19; 10 bases line up with TRBD2. Trimming took 6 bases from V and 8 from J; bases not matched to a gene: 7. Looked up from germline, CDR1 is LNHDA and CDR2 is SQIVND (reference sequence). The CDR3 spans 14 residues. As DNA, the CDR3 is TGTGCCAGTAGGAGACAGGGGACTAGCGATGAGCAGTTCTTC. Protein: CASRRQGTSDEQFF.

The genes are TRBV7-8 and TRBJ1-4, with 8 bases identical to TRBD1. This CDR3 is 17 amino acids long. Germline trimming cut 4 bases from V and 1 base from J; bases unmatched to any gene: 8. The germline V gene has CDR1 SGHVS and CDR2 FQNEAQ. This chain's CDR3 is CASSWDQGAITNEKLFF. CDR3 DNA: TGTGCCAGCAGCTGGGACCAGGGGGCTATAACTAATGAAAAACTGTTTTTT.

The gene calls are TRBV7-6 and TRBJ2-5; the D gene is possibly TRBD2 (7 bases). V was trimmed by 5 bases and J by 4 bases, leaving 17 bases between them. The CDR3 totals 15 residues. CDR1 and CDR2 (germline): SGHVS, FNYEAQ. The CDR3 here is CASSVVGGGGETQYF. CDR3 bases: TGTGCCAGCAGCGTAGTTGGAGGGGGGGGAGAGACCCAGTACTTC.

The chain combines TRBV9 with TRBJ2-1; TRBD2 matches 10 bases. The V gene end was trimmed by 0 bases and the J gene end by 7 bases; junction bases not matched to a gene: 4. The CDR3 totals 15 residues. In germline, CDR1 is SGDLS, CDR2 YYNGEE. CDR3 nucleotides: TGTGCCAGCAGCGTAGGCGGGACTAGCGATAATGAGCAGTTCTTC. Protein sequence: CASSVGGTSDNEQFF. The full variable domain, in which reference TRBV9 and TRBJ2-1 provide the parts outside the CDR3, is DSGVTQTPKHLITATGQRVTLRCSPRSGDLSVYWYQQSLDQGLQFLIQYYNGEERAKGNILERFSAQQFPDLHSELNLSSLELGDSALYFCASSVGGTSDNEQFFGPGTRLTVL.

On this clone itself: Compared with germline, one end of the junction differs, possibly owing to a read error. This chain joins TRBV29-1 and TRBJ1-2; the D gene is possibly TRBD1 (5 bases). From germline, CDR1 is SQVTM and CDR2 ANQGSEA. The CDR3 has 12 amino acids. CDR3 DNA sequence: TGCAGCGCCAGAAACGGGGACTATGGCTACCCCTTC. Translating gives CSARNGDYGYPF.